One and the same sample provided the 2 T cell receptor beta chains below, sequenced in a study of T cell responses to AZD1222 COVID-19 vaccine. Measured with immunoSEQ multiplex PCR; TCRdb has only the in-frame clones, and not every one. The sample shows 90,000 to 130,000 clones, roughly four fifths of them seen only once. The sequenced sample was peripheral blood, obtained on day 0 of AZD1222 vaccination. These receptors were obtained from an adult in good health.

The chain employs TRBV2 and TRBJ2-7, with TRBD2 matching over 14 bases. In germline, CDR1 is SNHLY, CDR2 FYNNEI. The V gene end was trimmed by 6 bases and the J gene end by 10 bases; junction bases not matched to a gene: 2. The CDR3 totals 12 residues. The CDR3 here is CASRGTSGSQYF. The CDR3 DNA sequence: TGTGCCAGCAGGGGGACTAGCGGGAGTCAGTACTTC.

J is TRBJ1-2 and V is TRBV19, with D uncertain. This CDR3 is 13 amino acids long. Trimming took 3 bases from V and 7 from J, leaving 12 bases between them. CDR1 is LNHDA and CDR2 is SQIVND in the germline V gene (reference sequence). CDR3 protein: CASSIGRASGYTF. Here the CDR3 DNA reads TGTGCCAGTAGTATCGGGCGCGCGAGTGGCTACACCTTC.